The next 14 T cell receptor beta chains were all read from a single sample in a study of blood T cell repertoires in COVID-19. Some clones are missing from TCRdb's copy, which holds only in-frame ones; the method was immunoSEQ multiplex PCR. This sample yields about 160,000 clones, of which just over 90% are seen a single time; roughly 2% belongs to the top ten. The material sequenced was peripheral blood. Receptors were obtained from a woman aged 55-69 years with COVID-19, enrolled during active disease.

The chain joins TRBV9 to TRBJ2-1; possible D gene TRBD1, 5 bases. The CDR3 consists of 17 residues. Trimming took 0 bases from V and 4 from J, leaving 17 bases between them. The germline gives CDR1 SGDLS, CDR2 YYNGEE. The CDR3 sequence: CASSVDGPGKIYNEQFF. The CDR3 DNA reads as TGTGCCAGCAGCGTAGATGGGCCAGGGAAAATATACAATGAGCAGTTCTTC.

The chain carries TRBV19 and TRBJ1-1, with 7 bases lining up with TRBD1. The CDR3 extends over 16 amino acids. Germline V gives CDR1 LNHDA, CDR2 SQIVND (reference sequence). V lost 7 bases and J lost 1; bases outside the gene matches: 12. CDR3 sequence: CASTGRVTGPNTEAFF. The CDR3 DNA sequence: TGTGCCAGTACCGGGCGGGTGACAGGGCCGAACACTGAAGCTTTCTTT.

The chain uses TRBV15 and TRBJ1-2, with D unresolved. CDR1 and CDR2 from the germline V gene are LNHNV and YYDKDF (reference sequence). With 5 bases removed from V and 2 bases from J, the gap between germline ends came to 6 bases. The CDR3 is made up of 12 amino acids. The CDR3 sequence: CATSYGNYGYTF. The CDR3 nucleotides are TGTGCCACCAGCTACGGGAACTATGGCTACACCTTC.

This CDR3 is CASSLGDQGRGAFF. In DNA form, the CDR3 reads TGTGCCAGCAGCTTAGGTGACCAGGGAAGGGGGGCTTTCTTT. This sequence joins TRBV11-2 and TRBJ1-1; maybe TRBD1 (6 bases). The length of the CDR3 is 14 residues. CDR1 is SGHAT and CDR2 is FQNNGV in the germline V gene. Trimming pared 1 base from V and 11 bases from J, leaving 17 bases between.

This chain connects TRBV21-1 to TRBJ1-1; TRBD1 is the table's D call and was not checked against the DNA. TRBV21-1 is assigned pseudogene status. The CDR3 consists of 16 residues. CDR3 loop: CASRSETGLIDTEAFF. The CDR3 DNA reads TGTGCCAGCAGATCTGAGACAGGCCTCATTGACACTGAAGCTTTCTTT.

V is TRBV7-3 and J is TRBJ2-5, with 9 bases that match TRBD1. This CDR3 is 14 amino acids long. The V segment lost 5 bases and the J segment 2 bases; nucleotides outside the gene matches: 3. CDR1 SGHTA and CDR2 FQGTGA come from the germline V gene. This CDR3 reads CASSPDRGQETQYF. The CDR3 coding sequence is TGTGCCAGCAGCCCCGACAGGGGGCAAGAGACCCAGTACTTC.

The chain joins TRBV4-1 to TRBJ1-1; 9 bases agree with TRBD1. Germline V lookup: CDR1 MGHRA, CDR2 YSYEKL. The V gene end was trimmed by 7 bases and the J gene end by 4 bases; junction bases not matched to a gene: 10. The CDR3 runs to 15 residues. The DNA of the CDR3 is TGCGCCAGCATCCTGGGGACAGGGTCTCGCACTGAAGCTTTCTTT. Residues: CASILGTGSRTEAFF.

This chain joins TRBV5-1 and TRBJ1-5; perhaps TRBD1 as D (5 bases). CDR3 length: 15 residues. The germline V gene encodes CDR1 SGHRS and CDR2 YFSETQ. V dropped 6 bases and J dropped 0 bases, with 13 bases sitting between them. The CDR3 sequence: CASTLTGSSNQPQHF. CDR3 DNA: TGCGCCAGCACACTTACAGGATCTAGCAATCAGCCCCAGCATTTT.

V gene TRBV3-1 (or the pseudogene TRBV3-2) combines with J gene TRBJ2-3, with TRBD2 matching over 11 bases. V dropped 5 bases and J dropped 4; count of bases not matched to a gene: 11. This CDR3 has 17 residues. Germline values: CDR1 LGHDT, CDR2 YNNKEL (reference sequence). The CDR3 DNA follows: TGTGCCAGCAGCGACGGACTAGCGGGTGCAGAGTCAGATACGCAGTATTTT. Its translation is CASSDGLAGAESDTQYF.

The chain employs TRBV29-1 and TRBJ2-7; 9 bases map to TRBD1. This CDR3 region has 15 residues. V lost 5 bases, J lost 2 bases, and 10 bases stayed unmatched. CDR1 and CDR2 from the germline V gene are SQVTM and ANQGSEA. The CDR3 loop reads CSVRPGTGNAYEQYF. CDR3 DNA sequence: TGCAGCGTTCGCCCCGGGACAGGGAACGCCTACGAGCAGTACTTC.

The chain carries TRBV18 and TRBJ2-7, with no clear D. The CDR3 has 13 residues. Germline V lookup: CDR1 KGHSH, CDR2 LQKENI. The ends were cut back, 3 bases at V and 4 bases at J, with 10 bases in the middle. The CDR3 region has the DNA TGTGCCAGCTCACCCCGTCTCCCGTACGAGCAGTACTTC. Its protein is CASSPRLPYEQYF.

The chain recombines TRBV3-1 (or the pseudogene TRBV3-2) with TRBJ1-1; TRBD1 matches at 7 bases. Unmatched junction bases numbered 8, after V lost 0 bases and J lost 7 bases. Germline CDR1 is LGHDT and CDR2 is YNNKEL (reference sequence). This CDR3 has 15 residues. The CDR3 protein is CASSQDGPRDSEAFF. The CDR3 DNA reads as TGTGCCAGCAGCCAAGATGGGCCCCGGGACAGTGAAGCTTTCTTT.

V gene TRBV5-4 combines with J gene TRBJ1-4; D might be TRBD1 (5 bases). The germline V gene has CDR1 SGHNT and CDR2 YYREEE (reference sequence). This CDR3 region has 14 residues. V lost 1 base and J 5 bases, leaving 9 bases between the germline ends. The CDR3 region has the DNA TGTGCCAGCAGCTTGAGGGGAGGGAATGAAAAACTGTTTTTT. It specifies CASSLRGGNEKLFF.

The chain links TRBV7-9 to TRBJ2-3; D not resolved. The CDR3 is made up of 11 amino acids. Trimming cost V 3 bases and J 5 bases, with 3 bases left between them. The V gene's germline CDR1 is SEHNR and CDR2 FQNEAQ (reference sequence). The CDR3 is CASSFIDTQYF. The CDR3 DNA reads as TGTGCCAGCAGCTTTATAGATACGCAGTATTTT.